These 16 T cell receptor beta chains were all obtained from the same sample, sequenced in a study of spatial heterogeneity in lung cancer. MiXCR, applied by TCRdb to the 5' RACE reads, yields one record per CDR3 protein. The sample has more than 15,000 distinct CDR3 sequences; 8% to 10% are singletons. The time point: blood at routine non-recurrence follow-up after resection. The sample in question was PBMCs, obtained at follow-up. The receptors originated from a female donor with early-stage non-small cell lung cancer.

The V gene is TRBV28, the J gene TRBJ2-3, with TRBD2 matching 14 bases. V lost 3 bases and J lost 0; bases outside the gene matches: 5. The CDR3 extends over 18 amino acids. From germline, CDR1 is MDHEN and CDR2 SYDVKM. The CDR3 here is CASSFSRTSGGSTDTQYF. The CDR3 region has the DNA TGTGCCAGCAGTTTCTCCCGGACTAGCGGGGGGAGCACAGATACGCAGTATTTT.

This clonotype was picked up many times. The chain is built from TRBV12-3 or TRBV12-4 and TRBJ2-4; 9 bases match TRBD2. The ends lost 5 bases at V and 4 bases at J; junction bases unmatched: 9. The CDR3 totals 16 residues. CDR3 sequence: CASSPQREEEKNIQYF. The CDR3, as DNA: TGTGCCAGCAGTCCCCAGCGGGAGGAAGAGAAAAACATTCAGTACTTC.

This clonotype showed up many times. The chain carries TRBV7-6 and TRBJ2-3; 10 positions agree with TRBD2. Germline lookup yields CDR1 SGHVS and CDR2 FNYEAQ. After removal of 5 bases from V and 0 bases from J, the junction contained 5 bases not matched to a gene. The CDR3 is made up of 16 amino acids. CDR3 in amino acids: CASSKSGGASTDTQYF. CDR3 nucleotide sequence: TGTGCCAGCAGCAAGAGCGGGGGGGCTAGCACAGATACGCAGTATTTT. Based on the CDR3 plus reference TRBV7-6 and TRBJ2-3, the full variable domain is GAGVSQSPRYKVTKRGQDVALRCDPISGHVSLYWYRQALGQGPEFLTYFNYEAQQDKSGLPNDRFSAERPEGSISTLTIQRTEQRDSAMYRCASSKSGGASTDTQYFGPGTRLTVL.

This clonotype was recorded a few times. The J gene is TRBJ2-3, the V gene TRBV29-1; the match to TRBD2 covers 9 bases. J gave up 3 bases and V 4 bases, and 8 bases lay outside the gene matches. The CDR3 is 15 residues long. The germline gives CDR1 SQVTM, CDR2 ANQGSEA. The chain's CDR3 is CSVGHAGGGTDTQYF. The DNA for the CDR3 is TGCAGCGTTGGACATGCGGGAGGGGGGACAGATACGCAGTATTTT.

The V call is TRBV4-1, the J call TRBJ2-7; no definite D call. The ends were cut back, 3 bases at V and 4 bases at J, with 16 bases in the middle. The germline V gene has CDR1 MGHRA and CDR2 YSYEKL. The CDR3 loop spans 15 amino acids. CDR3 sequence: CASSQAPNPDYEQYF. Here the CDR3 DNA reads TGCGCCAGCAGCCAGGCTCCCAACCCAGATTACGAGCAGTACTTC.

The chain couples TRBV20-1 to TRBJ2-3; 7 positions match TRBD2. The CDR3 covers 15 residues. CDR1 is DFQATT and CDR2 is SNEGSKA in the germline V gene (reference sequence). CDR3 nucleotides: TGCAGCACCCCGCACCGGAGCGGGGTCACAGATACGCAGTATTTT. Protein product: CSTPHRSGVTDTQYF.

This rearrangement joins TRBV7-2 to TRBJ2-3, with TRBD2 identical over 7 bases. The CDR3 has 14 amino acids. V gave up 5 bases and J gave up 2 bases; unmatched junction bases: 4. Germline CDR1 reads SGHTA; CDR2 reads FQGNSA. CDR3 sequence: CASSPGRITDTQYF. CDR3 bases: TGTGCCAGCAGCCCCGGGAGGATCACAGATACGCAGTATTTT.

This clonotype was recorded many times. This chain joins TRBV7-2 and TRBJ1-2; maybe TRBD1 (5 bases). The CDR3 sequence is 13 residues long. V gave up 6 bases and J gave up 2 bases, with 10 bases separating them. Germline V CDR1 and CDR2: SGHTA, FQGNSA. The CDR3 is CASSRDDNYGYTF. The CDR3 region has the DNA TGTGCCAGCAGTCGGGACGACAACTATGGCTACACCTTC.

This chain links TRBV15 with TRBJ2-3, with 12 bases aligning to TRBD1. This CDR3 is built from 15 residues. Germline loops: CDR1 LNHNV, CDR2 YYDKDF (reference sequence). V lost 5 bases, J lost 6 bases, and 6 bases stayed unmatched. The DNA of the CDR3 is TGTGCCACCAGCCGGGACAGGGGGCTGTATGATACGCAGTATTTT. Its translation: CATSRDRGLYDTQYF.

J is TRBJ2-5 and V is TRBV24-1; 7 bases are shared with TRBD2. The germline V gene has CDR1 KGHDR and CDR2 SFDVKD. This CDR3 region has 15 residues. V dropped 4 bases and J dropped 1; count of bases not matched to a gene: 5. The CDR3 DNA reads TGTGCCACCAGTGACCGGACTAGTCCCCAAGAGACCCAGTACTTC. As protein: CATSDRTSPQETQYF.

This clonotype showed up many times. The chain combines TRBV19 with TRBJ2-7, with D uncertain. The germline gives CDR1 LNHDA, CDR2 SQIVND (reference sequence). CDR3 length: 13 amino acids. The V end was cut by 2 bases, the J end by 3 bases, with 8 bases between. Here the CDR3 DNA reads TGTGCCAGTAGTATACTTAAGGGCTACGAGCAGTACTTC. It specifies CASSILKGYEQYF.

This clonotype was detected ten times or more. This chain links TRBV19 with TRBJ1-5; D is ambiguous. The germline CDR1 and CDR2 sequences are LNHDA and SQIVND (reference sequence). This CDR3 region has 15 residues. The V end lost 7 bases, the J end lost 0 bases, and 13 bases lay between the germline ends. This CDR3 reads CASTDQVDSNQPQHF. CDR3 nucleotides: TGTGCCAGTACTGATCAGGTTGATAGCAATCAGCCCCAGCATTTT.

As for this clonotype: A much larger clone differs from this one at a single base, so this may be a read error. The V gene is TRBV4-3, the J gene TRBJ2-5; D remains ambiguous. Germline V lookup: CDR1 LGHNA, CDR2 YSLEER. The CDR3 sequence is 13 residues long. The CDR3 DNA sequence: TGCGCCGGCAGCCAAGATCACGACGAGACCCAGTACTTC. This translates into CAGSQDHDETQYF.

Concerning this clonotype: A clone one base away is much larger, so this may be a read error. The chain carries TRBV30 and TRBJ2-1; no clear D. Germline CDR1 and CDR2: GTSNPN and SVGIG (reference sequence). V lost 4 bases and J lost 2, with 12 bases in between. This CDR3 is 14 amino acids long. CDR3 sequence: CAWKGKSTYNEQFF. The CDR3 DNA reads as TGTGCCTGGAAAGGGAAGAGCACCTACAATGAGCAGTTCTTC.

This clonotype was counted many times. The rearrangement joins TRBV19 to TRBJ2-1; the match to TRBD2 covers 7 bases. This CDR3 is built from 15 residues. The V segment lost 3 bases and the J segment 1 base; nucleotides outside the gene matches: 3. CDR1 LNHDA and CDR2 SQIVND come from the germline V gene (reference sequence). In nucleotides, the CDR3 is TGTGCCAGTAGTATGGCAGCGGGGTCCTACAATGAGCAGTTCTTC. Its translation is CASSMAAGSYNEQFF.

This clonotype was recorded a few times. V gene TRBV27 combines with J gene TRBJ2-3; 7 bases agree with TRBD2. V lost 3 bases, J lost 4 bases, and 10 bases stayed unmatched. The CDR3 totals 16 residues. Germline CDR1 is MNHEY and CDR2 is SMNVEV (reference sequence). CDR3 in amino acids: CASSFGLGNRADTQYF. The CDR3 DNA reads as TGTGCCAGCAGTTTCGGACTAGGGAACCGCGCAGATACGCAGTATTTT.